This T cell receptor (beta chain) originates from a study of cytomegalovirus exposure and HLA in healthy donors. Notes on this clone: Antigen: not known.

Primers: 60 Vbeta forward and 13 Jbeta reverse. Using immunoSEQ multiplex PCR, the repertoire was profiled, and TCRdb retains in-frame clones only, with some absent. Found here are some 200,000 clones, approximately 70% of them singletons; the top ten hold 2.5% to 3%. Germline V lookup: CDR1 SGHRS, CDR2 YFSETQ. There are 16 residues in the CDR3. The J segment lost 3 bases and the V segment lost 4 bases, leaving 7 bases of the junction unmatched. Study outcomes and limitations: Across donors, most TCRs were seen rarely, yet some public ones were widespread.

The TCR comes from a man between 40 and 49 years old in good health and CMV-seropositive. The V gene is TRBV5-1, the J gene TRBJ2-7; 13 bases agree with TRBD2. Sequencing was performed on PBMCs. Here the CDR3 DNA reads TGCGCCAGCAGCCCGACTAGCGGGGGGCTCCTCTACGAGCAGTACTTC. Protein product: CASSPTSGGLLYEQYF.